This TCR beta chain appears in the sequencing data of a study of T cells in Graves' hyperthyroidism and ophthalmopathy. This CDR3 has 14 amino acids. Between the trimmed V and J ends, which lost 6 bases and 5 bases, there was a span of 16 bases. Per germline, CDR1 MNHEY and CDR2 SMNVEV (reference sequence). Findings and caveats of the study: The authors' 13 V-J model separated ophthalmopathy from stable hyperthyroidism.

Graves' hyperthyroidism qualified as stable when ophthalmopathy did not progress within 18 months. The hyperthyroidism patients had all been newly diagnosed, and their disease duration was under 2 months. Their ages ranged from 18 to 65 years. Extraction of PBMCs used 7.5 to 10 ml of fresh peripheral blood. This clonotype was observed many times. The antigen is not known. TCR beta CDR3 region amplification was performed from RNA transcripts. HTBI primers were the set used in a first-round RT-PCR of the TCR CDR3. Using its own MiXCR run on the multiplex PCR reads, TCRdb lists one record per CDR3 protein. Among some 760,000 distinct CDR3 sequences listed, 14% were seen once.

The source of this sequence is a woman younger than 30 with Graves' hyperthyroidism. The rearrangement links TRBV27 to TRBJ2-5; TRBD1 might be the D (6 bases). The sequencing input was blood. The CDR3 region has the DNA TGTGCCAGCAGGGGATACAGGGCCGGGGAGACCCAGTACTTC. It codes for CASRGYRAGETQYF.